This T cell receptor beta chain was identified during a study of T cell repertoires in aging, cancer and after chemotherapy. About the research overall: The full dataset contained several million TCR reads.

TRB rearrangements spanning V, D and J were amplified using mixed TRB-A/B primers. TCRdb recomputed calls from the multiplex PCR reads with MiXCR, one row per CDR3 protein. The data hold about 2,500 distinct CDR3 sequences, with approximately 52% observed a single time. About this clonotype: Its antigen is still unknown.

Amplification of TCR beta used genomic DNA extracted from peripheral blood. Study results and limitations: In healthy donors, age-related TCR diversity loss mainly reflected lost richness. Compared with age-matched healthy donors, untreated hematological or solid cancer patients showed higher blood TCR clonality.

V shed 4 bases and J shed 4 bases, with 22 bases lying between them. Germline V gene sequence: CDR1 SEHNR, CDR2 FQNEAQ (reference sequence). This CDR3 has 17 residues. The receptor comes from a human donor with a blood cancer. The donor label of this sample is uncertain. Material: blood. The rearrangement uses TRBV7-9 and TRBJ1-2, with D possibly being TRBD1 (5 bases). CDR3 in amino acids: CASSSTVPPRGFYGYTF. CDR3 nucleotides: TGTGCCAGCAGCTCGACAGTCCCCCCGCGAGGTTTCTATGGCTACACCTTC.